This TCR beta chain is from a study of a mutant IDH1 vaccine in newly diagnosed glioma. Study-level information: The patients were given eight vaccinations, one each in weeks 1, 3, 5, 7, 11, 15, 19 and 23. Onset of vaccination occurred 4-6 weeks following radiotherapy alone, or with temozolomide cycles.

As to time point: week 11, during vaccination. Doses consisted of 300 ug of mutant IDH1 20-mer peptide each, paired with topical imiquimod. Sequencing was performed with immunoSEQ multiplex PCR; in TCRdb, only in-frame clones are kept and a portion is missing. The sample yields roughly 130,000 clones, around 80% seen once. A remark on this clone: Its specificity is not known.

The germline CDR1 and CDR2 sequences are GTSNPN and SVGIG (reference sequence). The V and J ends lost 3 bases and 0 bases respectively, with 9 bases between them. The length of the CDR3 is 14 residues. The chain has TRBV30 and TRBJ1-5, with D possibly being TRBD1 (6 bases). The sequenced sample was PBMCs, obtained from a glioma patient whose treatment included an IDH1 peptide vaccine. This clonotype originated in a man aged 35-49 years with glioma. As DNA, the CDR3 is TGTGCCTGGAGAACAGGGTATAGCAATCAGCCCCAGCATTTT. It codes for CAWRTGYSNQPQHF. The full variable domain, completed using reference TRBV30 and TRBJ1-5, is SQTIHQWPATLVQPVGSPLSLECTVEGTSNPNLYWYRQAAGRGLQLLFYSVGIGQISSEVPQNLSASRPQDRQFILSSKKLLLSDSGFYLCAWRTGYSNQPQHFGDGTRLSIL.